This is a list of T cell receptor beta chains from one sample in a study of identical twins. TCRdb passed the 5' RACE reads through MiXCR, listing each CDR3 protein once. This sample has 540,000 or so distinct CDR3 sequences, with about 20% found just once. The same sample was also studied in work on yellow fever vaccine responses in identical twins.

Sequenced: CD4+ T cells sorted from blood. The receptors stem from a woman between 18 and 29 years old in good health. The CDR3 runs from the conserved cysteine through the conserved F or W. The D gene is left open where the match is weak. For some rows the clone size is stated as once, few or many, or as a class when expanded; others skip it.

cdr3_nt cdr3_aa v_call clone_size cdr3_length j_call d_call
TGTGCCACCGGGGACAGGGCTTACAATGAGCAGTTCTTC CATGDRAYNEQFF TRBV24-1 many 13 TRBJ2-1 TRBD1
TGTGCCAGCAGCCCCGCGAGCAGGGGATACATGGGGGAGCTGTTTTTT CASSPASRGYMGELFF TRBV5-6 few 16 TRBJ2-2 .
TGTGCCAGCAGTTACCAGTCGGCATTAAAGTCCTACAATGAGCAGTTCTTC CASSYQSALKSYNEQFF TRBV12-3/TRBV12-4 . 17 TRBJ2-1 .
TGTGCCAGCAGTGGGGGACAGGGGTTTAATTCACCCCTCCACTTT CASSGGQGFNSPLHF TRBV25-1 . 15 TRBJ1-6 TRBD1
TGCAGTGCTCTCGGGACGAGGGAGACCCAGTACTTC CSALGTRETQYF TRBV20-1 . 12 TRBJ2-5 .
TGTGCCACCGCAACGAGGGGGACGGGCAATCAGCCCCAGCATTTT CATATRGTGNQPQHF TRBV24-1 few 15 TRBJ1-5 .
TGTGCCAGCAGCCGGGCCGCCGGGAGGAATGAGCAGTTCTTC CASSRAAGRNEQFF TRBV7-9 . 14 TRBJ2-1 TRBD2
TGTGCCATCAGTGGGAGGGACAGGGGCTACGAGCAGTACTTC CAISGRDRGYEQYF TRBV10-3 . 14 TRBJ2-7 TRBD1
TGTGCCAGCAGCTTAGCGCTCGCTAGCTCCTACGAGCAGTACTTC CASSLALASSYEQYF TRBV7-2 . 15 TRBJ2-7 .
TGCGCCAGCAGCTTGGTGGGTGCCCAAGAGACCCAGTACTTC CASSLVGAQETQYF TRBV5-1 few 14 TRBJ2-5 .
TGTGCCAGCAGATCTGACAGCGGGGGTAGGGGGAATACGCAGTATTTT CASRSDSGGRGNTQYF TRBV7-9 . 16 TRBJ2-3 TRBD2
TGTGCCAGCAGCGATGGGACACCTTCTTACGAGCAGTACTTC CASSDGTPSYEQYF TRBV5-4 few 14 TRBJ2-7 .
TGCAGCGTTGATCGCCTAGCGGGGGGGTGGACCGGGGAGCTGTTTTTT CSVDRLAGGWTGELFF TRBV29-1 . 16 TRBJ2-2 TRBD2
TGTGCCAGCAGCCTCAGGACAGGGGGCGCAGATACGCAGTATTTT CASSLRTGGADTQYF TRBV5-5 few 15 TRBJ2-3 TRBD1
TGTGCCAGCAGTTTAGGGGGGACCAACAATGAGCAGTTCTTC CASSLGGTNNEQFF TRBV12-3/TRBV12-4 few 14 TRBJ2-1 .
TGTGCCAGCATCGACCGGGACTACACGTTAACCCAGTACTTC CASIDRDYTLTQYF TRBV6-1 few 14 TRBJ2-5 TRBD2
TGTGCCAGCAGCGTAGCTCCAATGGGACAGGCTTACAATGAGCAGTTCTTC CASSVAPMGQAYNEQFF TRBV9 few 17 TRBJ2-1 TRBD1
TGCAGTGCTCTACGAAGGACTGAAGCTTTCTTT CSALRRTEAFF TRBV20-1 few 11 TRBJ1-1 .
TGCAGTGCTAGAGGGCTTAATGAAAAACTGTTTTTT CSARGLNEKLFF TRBV20-1 . 12 TRBJ1-4 .
TGTGCCAGCTCACCGTTGACTAGCGAACAAGAGACCCAGTACTTC CASSPLTSEQETQYF TRBV18 few 15 TRBJ2-5 TRBD2
TGTGCCAGCAGCCAAGGGCAGACTCCTTCACCCCTCCACTTT CASSQGQTPSPLHF TRBV3-1 . 14 TRBJ1-6 .
TGTGCCAGCAGCTCCCGGGACACAACGAACACCGGGGAGCTGTTTTTT CASSSRDTTNTGELFF TRBV11-3 . 16 TRBJ2-2 .